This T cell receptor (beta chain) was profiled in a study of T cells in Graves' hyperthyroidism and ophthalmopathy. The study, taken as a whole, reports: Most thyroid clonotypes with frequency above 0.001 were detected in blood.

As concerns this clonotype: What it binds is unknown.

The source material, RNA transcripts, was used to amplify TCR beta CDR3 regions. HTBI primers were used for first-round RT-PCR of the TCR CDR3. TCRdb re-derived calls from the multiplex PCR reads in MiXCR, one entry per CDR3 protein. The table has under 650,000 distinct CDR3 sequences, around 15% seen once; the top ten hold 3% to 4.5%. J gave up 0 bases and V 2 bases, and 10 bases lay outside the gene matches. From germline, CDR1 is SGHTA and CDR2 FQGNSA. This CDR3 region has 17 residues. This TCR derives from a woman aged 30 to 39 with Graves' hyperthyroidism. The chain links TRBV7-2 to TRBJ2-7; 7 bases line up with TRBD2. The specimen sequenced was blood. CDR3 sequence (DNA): TGTGCCAGCAGCTTACGTGCTAGCGGTAAGAGCTCCTACGAGCAGTACTTC. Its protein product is CASSLRASGKSSYEQYF.